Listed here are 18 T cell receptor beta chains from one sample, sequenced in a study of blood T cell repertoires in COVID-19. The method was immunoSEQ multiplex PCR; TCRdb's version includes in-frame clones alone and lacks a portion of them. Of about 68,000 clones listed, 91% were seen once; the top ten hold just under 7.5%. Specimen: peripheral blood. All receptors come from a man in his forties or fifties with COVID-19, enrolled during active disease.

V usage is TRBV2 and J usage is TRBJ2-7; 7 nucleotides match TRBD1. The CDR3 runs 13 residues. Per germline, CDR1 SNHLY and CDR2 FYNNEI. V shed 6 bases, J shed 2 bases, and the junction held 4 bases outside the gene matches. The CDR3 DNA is TGTGCCAGCAGAAAGGACAGGACCTACGAGCAGTACTTC. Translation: CASRKDRTYEQYF.

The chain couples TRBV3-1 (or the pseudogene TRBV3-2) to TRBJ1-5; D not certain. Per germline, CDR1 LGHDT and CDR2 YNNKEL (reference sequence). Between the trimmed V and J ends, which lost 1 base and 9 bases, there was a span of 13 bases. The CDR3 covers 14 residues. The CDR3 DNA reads TGTGCCAGCAGCCAAGGCGAGCTTCAATCGCCCCAGCATTTT. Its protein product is CASSQGELQSPQHF.

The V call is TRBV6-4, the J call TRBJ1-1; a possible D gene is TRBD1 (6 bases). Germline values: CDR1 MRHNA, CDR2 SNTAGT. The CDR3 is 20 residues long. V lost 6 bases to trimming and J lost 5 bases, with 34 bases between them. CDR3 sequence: CASRADLLTAQGGETTEAFF. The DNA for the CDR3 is TGTGCCAGCAGGGCGGATTTACTGACAGCTCAAGGGGGTGAAACAACTGAAGCTTTCTTT.

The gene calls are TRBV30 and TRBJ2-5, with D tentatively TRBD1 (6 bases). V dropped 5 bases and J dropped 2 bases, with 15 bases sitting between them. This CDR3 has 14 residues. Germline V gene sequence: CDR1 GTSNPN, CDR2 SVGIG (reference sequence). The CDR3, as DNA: TGTGCCTGGGCCCTAGGGACACAGCAAGAGACCCAGTACTTC. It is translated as CAWALGTQQETQYF.

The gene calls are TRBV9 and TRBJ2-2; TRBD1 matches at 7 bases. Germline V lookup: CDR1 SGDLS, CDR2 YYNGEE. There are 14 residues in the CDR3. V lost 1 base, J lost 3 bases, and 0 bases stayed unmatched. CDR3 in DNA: TGTGCCAGCAGCGTAACAGGGGACACCGGGGAGCTGTTTTTT. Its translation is CASSVTGDTGELFF.

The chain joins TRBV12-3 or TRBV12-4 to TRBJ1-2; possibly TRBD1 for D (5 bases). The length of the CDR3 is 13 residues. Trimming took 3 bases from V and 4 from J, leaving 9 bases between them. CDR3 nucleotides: TGTGCCAGCAGTTTGCGGGACGGCTATGGCTACACCTTC. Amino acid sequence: CASSLRDGYGYTF.

CDR3 loop: CASSLGLGGNTIYF. CDR3 coding DNA: TGTGCCAGCAGCTTGGGGCTAGGTGGAAACACCATATATTTT. V is TRBV5-4 and J is TRBJ1-3; no clear D. The CDR3 spans 14 residues. In germline, CDR1 is SGHNT, CDR2 YYREEE (reference sequence). V was trimmed by 0 bases and J by 3 bases, leaving 7 bases between them.

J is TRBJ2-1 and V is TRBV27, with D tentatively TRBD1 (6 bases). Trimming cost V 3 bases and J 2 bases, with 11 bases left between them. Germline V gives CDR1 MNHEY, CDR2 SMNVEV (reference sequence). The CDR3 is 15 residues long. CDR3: CASSFDRSTYNEQFF. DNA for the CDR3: TGTGCCAGCAGTTTCGACAGGAGTACCTACAATGAGCAGTTCTTC.

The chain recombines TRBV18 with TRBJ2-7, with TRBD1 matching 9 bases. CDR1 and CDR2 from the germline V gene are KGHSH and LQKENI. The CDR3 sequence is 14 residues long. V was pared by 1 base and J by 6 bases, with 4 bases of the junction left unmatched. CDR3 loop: CASSPRDRDGEQYF. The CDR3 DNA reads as TGTGCCAGCTCACCACGGGACAGGGACGGCGAGCAGTACTTC.

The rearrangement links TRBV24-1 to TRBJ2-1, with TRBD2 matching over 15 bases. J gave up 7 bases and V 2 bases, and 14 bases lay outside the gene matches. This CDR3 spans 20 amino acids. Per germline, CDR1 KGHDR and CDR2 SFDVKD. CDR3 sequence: CATSDSRWTSGGAGSNEQFF. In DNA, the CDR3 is TGTGCCACCAGTGATTCCCGGTGGACTAGCGGGGGGGCCGGGAGTAATGAGCAGTTCTTC.

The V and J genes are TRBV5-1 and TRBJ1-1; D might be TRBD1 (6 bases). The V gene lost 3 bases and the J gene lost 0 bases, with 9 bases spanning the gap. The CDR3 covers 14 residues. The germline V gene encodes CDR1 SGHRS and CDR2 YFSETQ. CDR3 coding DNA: TGCGCCAGCAGCTCTACAGGGATGAACACTGAAGCTTTCTTT. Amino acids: CASSSTGMNTEAFF.

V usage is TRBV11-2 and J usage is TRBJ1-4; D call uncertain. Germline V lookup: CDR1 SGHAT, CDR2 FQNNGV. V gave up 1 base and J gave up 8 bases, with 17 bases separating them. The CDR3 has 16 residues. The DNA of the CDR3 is TGTGCCAGCAGCTTAGTTTGGTCCCTTGACGGGGAAAAACTGTTTTTT. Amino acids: CASSLVWSLDGEKLFF.

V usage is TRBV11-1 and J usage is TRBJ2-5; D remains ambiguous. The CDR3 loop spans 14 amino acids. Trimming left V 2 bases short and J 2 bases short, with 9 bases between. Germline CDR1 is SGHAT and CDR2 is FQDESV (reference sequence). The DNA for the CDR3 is TGTGCCAGCAGCTTAAATACAGCTCAAGAGACCCAGTACTTC. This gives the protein CASSLNTAQETQYF.

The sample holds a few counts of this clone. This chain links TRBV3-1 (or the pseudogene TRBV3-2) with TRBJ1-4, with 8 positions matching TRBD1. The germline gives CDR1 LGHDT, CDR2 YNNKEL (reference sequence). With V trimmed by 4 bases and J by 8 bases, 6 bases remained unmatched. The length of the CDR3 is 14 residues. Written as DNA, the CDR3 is TGTGCCAGCAGCCCCGGGACAGGATGGGAAAAACTGTTTTTT. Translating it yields CASSPGTGWEKLFF.

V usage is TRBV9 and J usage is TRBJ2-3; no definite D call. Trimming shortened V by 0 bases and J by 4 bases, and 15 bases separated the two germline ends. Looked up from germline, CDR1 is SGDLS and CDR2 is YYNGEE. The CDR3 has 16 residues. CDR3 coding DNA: TGTGCCAGCAGCGTAGATCCGGGTCCTTCTGCAGATACGCAGTATTTT. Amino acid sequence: CASSVDPGPSADTQYF.

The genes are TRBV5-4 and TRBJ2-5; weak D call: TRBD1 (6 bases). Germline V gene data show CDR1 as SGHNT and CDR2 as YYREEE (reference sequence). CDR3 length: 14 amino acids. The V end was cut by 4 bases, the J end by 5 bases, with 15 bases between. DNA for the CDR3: TGTGCCAGCAGCGATTACAGGGATGGTGAGACCCAGTACTTC. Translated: CASSDYRDGETQYF.

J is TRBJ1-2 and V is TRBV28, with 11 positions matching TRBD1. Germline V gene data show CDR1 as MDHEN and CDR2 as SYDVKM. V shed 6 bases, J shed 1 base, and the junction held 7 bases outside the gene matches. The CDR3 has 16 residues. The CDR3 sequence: CASRRTGGASNYGYTF. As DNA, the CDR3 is TGTGCCAGCAGACGGACAGGGGGCGCGAGTAACTATGGCTACACCTTC.

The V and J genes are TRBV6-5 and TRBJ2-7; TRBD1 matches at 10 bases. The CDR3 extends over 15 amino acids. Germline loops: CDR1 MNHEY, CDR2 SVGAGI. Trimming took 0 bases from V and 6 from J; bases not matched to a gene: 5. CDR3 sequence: CASSYSDRGVGEQYF. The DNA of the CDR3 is TGTGCCAGCAGTTACTCGGACAGGGGGGTCGGCGAGCAGTACTTC.